A selection of T cell receptor beta chains follows, all from one sample in a study of CD8+ T cells in alopecia areata. Libraries were prepared by immunoSEQ multiplex PCR; TCRdb keeps only in-frame clonotypes and omits some of them. The sample has 150,000 to 200,000 clones, 50% to 70% seen once. Sequencing used CD4+ T cells sorted from blood, obtained at week 0. These receptors were taken from a human donor with alopecia areata. CDR3s include the opening cysteine and the closing phenylalanine or tryptophan. D genes are given only for firm matches. Where a row states a size, it is once, few, many or the class of an expanded clone; other rows omit it.

abundance,d_gene,j_gene,v_gene,len,CDR3aa,CDR3nt
.,.,TRBJ2-7,TRBV29-1,13,CSAGSRATYEQYF,TGCAGCGCCGGATCGCGGGCCACCTACGAGCAGTACTTC
.,TRBD2,TRBJ2-1,TRBV27,18,CASSPGLAGSGSYNEQFF,TGTGCCAGCAGTCCCGGACTAGCGGGGTCGGGATCCTACAATGAGCAGTTCTTC
.,.,TRBJ1-1,TRBV25-1,11,CASSGGTEAFF,TGTGCCAGCAGTGGAGGGACTGAAGCTTTCTTT
few,.,TRBJ2-3,TRBV10-3,13,CAISDGYTDTQYF,TGTGCCATCAGTGACGGGTACACAGATACGCAGTATTTT
.,.,TRBJ1-2,TRBV15,18,CATSRDYPSILINYGYTF,TGTGCCACCAGCAGAGATTATCCGAGCATCCTAATTAACTATGGCTACACCTTC
once,.,TRBJ1-5,TRBV30,15,CAWSEGDGRNQPQHF,TGTGCCTGGAGTGAGGGCGATGGGAGGAATCAGCCCCAGCATTTT
medium-sized,.,TRBJ2-1,TRBV19,16,CASSIRALSSYNEQFF,TGTGCCAGTAGTATCCGAGCGCTGAGCTCCTACAATGAGCAGTTCTTC
.,.,TRBJ2-7,TRBV9,14,CASSVGPTSYEQYF,TGTGCCAGCAGCGTAGGGCCGACCTCCTACGAGCAGTACTTC
.,.,TRBJ1-3,TRBV29-1,14,CSVVQGNSGNTIYF,TGCAGCGTTGTGCAGGGGAACTCTGGAAACACCATATATTTT
.,TRBD2,TRBJ2-1,TRBV9,15,CASSVRTSTYNEQFF,TGTGCCAGCAGCGTAAGGACTAGCACCTACAATGAGCAGTTCTTC
.,.,TRBJ1-2,TRBV6-5,15,CASSYLREMQFGYTF,TGTGCCAGCAGTTACCTCCGGGAGATGCAATTCGGCTACACCTTC
.,.,TRBJ2-6,TRBV5-1,16,CASSPGQRAGANVLTF,TGCGCCAGCAGCCCCGGCCAACGGGCCGGGGCCAACGTCCTGACTTTC
.,.,TRBJ2-7,TRBV18,13,CASSPRDNYEQYF,TGTGCCAGCTCACCCCGGGACAACTACGAGCAGTACTTC
.,TRBD1,TRBJ1-5,TRBV9,16,CASSPGDRPSNQPQHF,TGTGCCAGCAGCCCGGGGGACAGGCCTAGCAATCAGCCCCAGCATTTT
.,.,TRBJ1-2,TRBV4-2,17,CASSQDPTGPVEYGYTF,TGTGCCAGCAGCCAAGATCCAACAGGCCCCGTCGAGTATGGCTACACCTTC
.,TRBD1,TRBJ1-2,TRBV19,16,CASSISGTGILDGYTF,TGTGCCAGTAGTATTTCCGGGACAGGGATACTGGATGGCTACACCTTC
.,.,TRBJ2-5,TRBV15,14,CATSREGTQETQYF,TGTGCCACCAGCAGAGAGGGCACCCAAGAGACCCAGTACTTC
.,.,TRBJ2-1,TRBV30,14,CAWSVLNGHNEQFF,TGTGCCTGGAGTGTACTTAACGGTCACAATGAGCAGTTCTTC
.,TRBD1,TRBJ2-5,TRBV7-9,15,CASSSRTGPRETQYF,TGTGCCAGCAGCTCCCGGACAGGGCCGAGGGAGACCCAGTACTTC
.,.,TRBJ2-2,TRBV30,13,CAWSVHNTGELFF,TGTGCCTGGAGTGTGCACAACACCGGGGAGCTGTTTTTT
few,.,TRBJ2-2,TRBV15,15,CATSRAAPNGGELFF,TGTGCCACCAGCAGAGCGGCCCCAAACGGCGGGGAGCTGTTTTTT
.,.,TRBJ2-5,TRBV2,12,CASRPFRETQYF,TGTGCCAGCAGGCCCTTCAGGGAGACCCAGTACTTC
few,.,TRBJ2-7,TRBV14,13,CASSVGPTYEQYF,TGTGCCAGCAGCGTGGGGCCTACCTACGAGCAGTACTTC
.,.,TRBJ1-4,TRBV9,15,CASSDRQTDNEKLFF,TGTGCCAGCAGCGACCGACAGACCGATAATGAAAAACTGTTTTTT
.,.,TRBJ1-2,TRBV30,15,CAWSVIGRELQGYTF,TGTGCCTGGAGTGTAATTGGGAGGGAACTACAAGGCTACACCTTC
few,.,TRBJ1-5,TRBV18,15,CASSPTRDSNQPQHF,TGTGCCAGCTCCCCCACCCGTGACAGCAATCAGCCCCAGCATTTT
few,.,TRBJ1-1,TRBV19,16,CASSTRKRNMNTEAFF,TGTGCCAGTAGTACCAGGAAGAGAAACATGAACACTGAAGCTTTCTTT
.,TRBD1,TRBJ1-1,TRBV6-1,14,CASSDTGGSYEAFF,TGTGCCAGCAGTGACACAGGGGGCTCTTATGAAGCTTTCTTT
few,.,TRBJ2-7,TRBV15,17,CATSRDRQGLLSYEQYF,TGTGCCACCAGCAGAGATCGGCAGGGACTCCTTTCCTACGAGCAGTACTTC
.,.,TRBJ1-1,TRBV19,12,CASSMGQNEAFF,TGTGCCAGTAGTATGGGGCAGAATGAAGCTTTCTTT
.,TRBD2,TRBJ2-3,TRBV29-1,14,CSVEGGGDTDTQYF,TGCAGCGTTGAAGGCGGGGGGGACACAGATACGCAGTATTTT
once,.,TRBJ1-5,TRBV4-1,14,CASSPLGGSQPQHF,TGCGCCAGCAGCCCGCTTGGGGGGAGTCAGCCCCAGCATTTT
once,TRBD1,TRBJ2-1,TRBV30,13,CAWSGTGVYEQFF,TGTGCCTGGAGTGGGACAGGGGTTTATGAGCAGTTCTTC
.,.,TRBJ1-6,TRBV7-9,13,CASSGETNSPLHF,TGTGCCAGCAGCGGGGAGACGAATTCACCCCTCCACTTT
.,.,TRBJ2-5,TRBV15,14,CATSRAGIRETQYF,TGTGCCACCAGCAGAGCGGGGATACGAGAGACCCAGTACTTC
.,.,TRBJ2-3,TRBV25-1,14,CASSDPLARDTQYF,TGTGCCAGCAGTGATCCCCTAGCTAGGGATACGCAGTATTTT
.,TRBD2,TRBJ2-3,TRBV29-1,14,CSVGLAGSTDTQYF,TGCAGCGTGGGACTAGCGGGAAGCACAGATACGCAGTATTTT
once,.,TRBJ1-2,TRBV10-3,12,CAISGAGDGYTF,TGTGCCATCAGTGGGGCAGGGGATGGCTACACCTTC
.,.,TRBJ1-2,TRBV15,16,CATSRDYFGQNYGYTF,TGTGCCACCAGCAGAGATTATTTCGGGCAGAACTATGGCTACACCTTC
few,.,TRBJ2-3,TRBV29-1,14,CSVERGGATDTQYF,TGCAGCGTTGAAAGGGGGGGTGCCACAGATACGCAGTATTTT
.,TRBD2,TRBJ2-1,TRBV7-3,16,CASSSPGTSSDNEQFF,TGTGCCAGCAGCTCTCCGGGGACTAGCTCCGACAATGAGCAGTTCTTC
.,TRBD1,TRBJ1-1,TRBV7-9,16,CASSSTGGPRGTEAFF,TGTGCCAGCAGCTCGACAGGGGGCCCAAGGGGCACTGAAGCTTTCTTT
.,.,TRBJ2-3,TRBV25-1,14,CASSDRTGRDTQYF,TGTGCCAGCAGTGACCGGACCGGAAGGGATACGCAGTATTTT
few,TRBD2,TRBJ2-2,TRBV5-1,14,CASRLAGQSGELFF,TGCGCCAGCCGATTAGCGGGGCAGAGCGGGGAGCTGTTTTTT
few,TRBD1,TRBJ2-4,TRBV18,13,CASSPQRDSVQYF,TGTGCCAGCTCACCACAGAGGGACAGCGTTCAGTACTTC
few,.,TRBJ2-3,TRBV29-1,13,CSVEGRVTDTQYF,TGCAGCGTTGAAGGCAGGGTAACAGATACGCAGTATTTT
once,TRBD1,TRBJ1-1,TRBV30,11,CACYRGGKAFF,TGTGCCTGTTACAGGGGAGGGAAAGCTTTCTTT
few,TRBD1,TRBJ2-5,TRBV6-1,13,CASSLTGRETQYF,TGTGCCAGCAGTTTGACAGGGAGAGAGACCCAGTACTTC
.,TRBD1,TRBJ2-7,TRBV7-9,16,CASSLVGDSGAYEQYF,TGTGCCAGCAGCTTAGTAGGGGACAGTGGAGCCTACGAGCAGTACTTC
.,TRBD1,TRBJ2-1,TRBV25-1,15,CASSGEGQAYNEQFF,TGTGCCAGCAGTGGAGAGGGACAGGCCTACAATGAGCAGTTCTTC
.,.,TRBJ1-2,TRBV30,11,CAWSRTVGYTF,TGTGCCTGGAGTCGGACGGTTGGCTACACCTTC
.,.,TRBJ2-5,TRBV30,14,CAWTPPWALETQYF,TGTGCCTGGACCCCCCCTTGGGCTTTAGAGACCCAGTACTTC
.,.,TRBJ2-5,TRBV13,14,CASRRALIQETQYF,TGTGCCAGCAGGAGGGCCCTAATCCAAGAGACCCAGTACTTC
.,TRBD2,TRBJ2-5,TRBV27,12,CASSSTREAQYF,TGTGCCAGCAGTTCCACCCGGGAGGCCCAGTACTTC
.,.,TRBJ2-3,TRBV7-2,15,CASSLGSRGTDTQYF,TGTGCCAGCAGCTTAGGGTCCCGGGGTACAGATACGCAGTATTTT
.,TRBD1,TRBJ2-3,TRBV9,15,CASSVMGQLTDTQYF,TGTGCCAGCAGCGTCATGGGACAGTTGACAGATACGCAGTATTTT
few,TRBD1,TRBJ2-1,TRBV27,16,CASSLSGTGVVYEQFF,TGTGCCAGCAGTTTATCGGGGACAGGGGTCGTCTATGAGCAGTTCTTC
.,.,TRBJ2-7,TRBV7-8,14,CASSLGTSSYEQYF,TGTGCCAGCAGCTTAGGCACAAGCTCCTACGAGCAGTACTTC